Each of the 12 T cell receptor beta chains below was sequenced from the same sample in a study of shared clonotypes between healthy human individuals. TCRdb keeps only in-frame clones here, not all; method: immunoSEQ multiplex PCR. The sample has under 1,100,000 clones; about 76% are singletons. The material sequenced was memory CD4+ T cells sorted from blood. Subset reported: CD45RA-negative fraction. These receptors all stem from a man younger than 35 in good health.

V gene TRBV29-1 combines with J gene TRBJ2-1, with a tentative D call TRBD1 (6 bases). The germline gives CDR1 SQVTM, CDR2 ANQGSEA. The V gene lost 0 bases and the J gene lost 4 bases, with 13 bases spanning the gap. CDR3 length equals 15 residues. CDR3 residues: CSVEDKDRIYNEQFF. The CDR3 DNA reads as TGCAGCGTTGAAGATAAGGACAGAATTTACAATGAGCAGTTCTTC.

The CDR3 here is CASSTQSEAFF. As DNA, the CDR3 is TGTGCCAGTAGTACCCAGTCTGAAGCTTTCTTT. The gene calls are TRBV19 and TRBJ1-1; D unclear. CDR1 is LNHDA and CDR2 is SQIVND in the germline V gene (reference sequence). The ends were cut back, 4 bases at V and 6 bases at J, with 6 bases in the middle. The CDR3 consists of 11 residues.

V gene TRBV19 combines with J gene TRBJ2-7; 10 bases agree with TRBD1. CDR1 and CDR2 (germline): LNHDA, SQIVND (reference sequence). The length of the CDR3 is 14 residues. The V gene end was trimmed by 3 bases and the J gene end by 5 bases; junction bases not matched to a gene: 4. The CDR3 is CASSMRQGADEQYF. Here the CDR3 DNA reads TGTGCCAGTAGTATGCGACAGGGGGCCGACGAGCAGTACTTC.

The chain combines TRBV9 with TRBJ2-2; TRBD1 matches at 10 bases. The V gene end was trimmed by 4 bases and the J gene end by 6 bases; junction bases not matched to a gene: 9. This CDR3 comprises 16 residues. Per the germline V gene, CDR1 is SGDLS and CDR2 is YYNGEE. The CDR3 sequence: CASSFSGQGTSGELFF. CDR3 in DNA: TGTGCCAGCAGCTTTTCGGGACAGGGGACCTCCGGGGAGCTGTTTTTT.

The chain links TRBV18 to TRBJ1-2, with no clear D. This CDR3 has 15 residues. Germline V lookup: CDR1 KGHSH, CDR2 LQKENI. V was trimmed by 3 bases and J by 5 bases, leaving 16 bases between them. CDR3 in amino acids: CASSPLSALSYGYTF. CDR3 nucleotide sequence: TGTGCCAGCTCACCCCTTTCTGCCCTTTCATATGGCTACACCTTC.

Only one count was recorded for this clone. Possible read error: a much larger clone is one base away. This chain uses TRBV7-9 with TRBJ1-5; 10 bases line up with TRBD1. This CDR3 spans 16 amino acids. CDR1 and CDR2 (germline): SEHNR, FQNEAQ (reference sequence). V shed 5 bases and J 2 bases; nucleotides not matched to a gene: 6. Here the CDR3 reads CASSNRDRGGNQPQHF. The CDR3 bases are TGTGCCAGCAGCAACCGGGACAGGGGTGGCAATCAGCCCCAGCATTTT. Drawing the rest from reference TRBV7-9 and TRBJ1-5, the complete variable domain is DTGVSQNPRHKITKRGQNVTFRCDPISEHNRLYWYRQTLGQGPEFLTYFQNEAQLEKSRLLSDRFSAERPKGSFSTLEIQRTEQGDSAMYLCASSNRDRGGNQPQHFGDGTRLSIL.

CDR3 DNA sequence: TGTGCCAGCAGCGCCCCGATTGGTGGGACTAGATCCTACGAGCAGTACTTC. Protein sequence: CASSAPIGGTRSYEQYF. This chain joins TRBV9 and TRBJ2-7, with 8 bases identical to TRBD2. V trimming: 3 bases; J trimming: 1 base; junction bases outside the gene matches: 12. Germline V lookup: CDR1 SGDLS, CDR2 YYNGEE. This CDR3 is 17 amino acids long.

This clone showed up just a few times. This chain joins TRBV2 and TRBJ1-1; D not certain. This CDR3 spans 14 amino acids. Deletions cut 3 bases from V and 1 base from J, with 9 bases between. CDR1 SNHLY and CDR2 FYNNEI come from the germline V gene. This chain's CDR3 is CASSEGRANTEAFF. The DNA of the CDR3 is TGTGCCAGCAGTGAGGGGAGGGCGAACACTGAAGCTTTCTTT.

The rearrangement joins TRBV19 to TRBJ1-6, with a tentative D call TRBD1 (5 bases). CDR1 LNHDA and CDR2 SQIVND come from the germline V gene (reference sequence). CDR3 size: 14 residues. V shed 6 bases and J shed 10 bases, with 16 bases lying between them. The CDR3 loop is CASSYDGAGSPLHF. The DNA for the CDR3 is TGTGCCAGTAGCTATGACGGCGCAGGGTCACCCCTCCACTTT.

CDR3 sequence (DNA): TGTGCCAGCAGGACTCCGGGACAGGGGGCCGGGGAGCTGTTTTTT. It codes for CASRTPGQGAGELFF. The chain couples TRBV6-6 to TRBJ2-2; 11 bases agree with TRBD1. V was pared by 6 bases and J by 6 bases, with 6 bases of the junction left unmatched. Germline V lookup: CDR1 MNHNY, CDR2 SVGAGI (reference sequence). This CDR3 is built from 15 residues.

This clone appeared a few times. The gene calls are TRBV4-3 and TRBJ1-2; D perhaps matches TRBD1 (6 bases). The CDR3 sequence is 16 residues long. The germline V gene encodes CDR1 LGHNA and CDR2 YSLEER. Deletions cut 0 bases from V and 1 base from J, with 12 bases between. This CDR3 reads CASSQDPPGHNYGYTF. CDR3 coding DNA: TGCGCCAGCAGCCAAGATCCGCCGGGACATAACTATGGCTACACCTTC.

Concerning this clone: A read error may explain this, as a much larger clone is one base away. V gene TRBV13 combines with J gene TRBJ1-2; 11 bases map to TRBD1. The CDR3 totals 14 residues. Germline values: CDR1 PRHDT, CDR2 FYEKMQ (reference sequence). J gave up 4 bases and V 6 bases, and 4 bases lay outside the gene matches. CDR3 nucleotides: TGTGCCAGCAGACCGGGACAGGGGGTCTATGGCTACACCTTC. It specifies CASRPGQGVYGYTF.